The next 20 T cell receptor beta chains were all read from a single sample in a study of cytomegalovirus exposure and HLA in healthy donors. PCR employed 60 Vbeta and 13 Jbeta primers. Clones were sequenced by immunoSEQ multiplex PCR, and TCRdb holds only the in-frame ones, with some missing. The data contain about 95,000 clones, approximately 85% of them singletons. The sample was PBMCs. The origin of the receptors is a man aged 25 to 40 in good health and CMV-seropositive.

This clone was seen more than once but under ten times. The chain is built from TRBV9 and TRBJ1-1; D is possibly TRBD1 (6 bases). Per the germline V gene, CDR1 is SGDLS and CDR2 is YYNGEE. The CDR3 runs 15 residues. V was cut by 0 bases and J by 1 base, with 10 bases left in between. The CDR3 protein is CASSVVGTPNTEAFF. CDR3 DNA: TGTGCCAGCAGCGTAGTCGGGACACCGAACACTGAAGCTTTCTTT.

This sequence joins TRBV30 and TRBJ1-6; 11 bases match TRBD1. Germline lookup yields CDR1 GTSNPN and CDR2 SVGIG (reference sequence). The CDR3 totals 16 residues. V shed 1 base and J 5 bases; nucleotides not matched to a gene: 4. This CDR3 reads CAWSAPGQGDNSPLHF. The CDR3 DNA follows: TGTGCCTGGAGTGCCCCGGGACAGGGGGATAATTCACCCCTCCACTTT.

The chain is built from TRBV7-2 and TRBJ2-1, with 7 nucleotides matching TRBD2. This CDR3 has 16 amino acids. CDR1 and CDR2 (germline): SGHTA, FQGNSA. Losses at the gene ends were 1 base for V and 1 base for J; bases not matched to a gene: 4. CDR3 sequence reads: CASSLVGGRSYNEQFF. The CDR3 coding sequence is TGTGCCAGCAGCTTAGTCGGCGGGAGATCCTACAATGAGCAGTTCTTC.

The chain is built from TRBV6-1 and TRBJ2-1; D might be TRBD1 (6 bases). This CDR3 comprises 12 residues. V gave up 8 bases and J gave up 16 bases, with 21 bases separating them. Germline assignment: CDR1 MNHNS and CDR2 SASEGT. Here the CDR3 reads CASGQPQGFEFF. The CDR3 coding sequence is TGTGCCAGCGGCCAACCTCAGGGGTTCGAATTCTTC.

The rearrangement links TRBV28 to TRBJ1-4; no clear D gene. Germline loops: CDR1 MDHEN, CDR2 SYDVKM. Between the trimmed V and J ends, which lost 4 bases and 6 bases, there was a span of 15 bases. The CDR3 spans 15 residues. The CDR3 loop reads CASSSFGPADEKLFF. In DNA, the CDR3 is TGTGCCAGCAGTTCCTTTGGTCCAGCGGATGAAAAACTGTTTTTT.

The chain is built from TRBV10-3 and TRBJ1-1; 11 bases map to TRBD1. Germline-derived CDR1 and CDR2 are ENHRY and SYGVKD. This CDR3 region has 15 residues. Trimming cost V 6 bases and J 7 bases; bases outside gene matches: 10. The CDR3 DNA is TGTGCCATCAGGGAGGACAGGGGGCAAAATGGTGAAGCTTTCTTT. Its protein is CAIREDRGQNGEAFF.

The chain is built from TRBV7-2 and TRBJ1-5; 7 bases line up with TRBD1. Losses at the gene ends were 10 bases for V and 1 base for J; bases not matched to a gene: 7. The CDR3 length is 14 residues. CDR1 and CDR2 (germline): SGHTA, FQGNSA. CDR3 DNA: TGTGCCATATCTCCGGGACAGAGCAATCAGCCCCAGCATTTT. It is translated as CAISPGQSNQPQHF.

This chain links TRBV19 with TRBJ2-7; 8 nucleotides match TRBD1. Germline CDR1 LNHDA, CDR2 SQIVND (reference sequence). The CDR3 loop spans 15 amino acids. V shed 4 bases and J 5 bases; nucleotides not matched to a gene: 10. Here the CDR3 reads CASSRNRGEYDEQYF. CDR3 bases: TGTGCCAGTAGTAGGAACAGGGGGGAATACGACGAGCAGTACTTC. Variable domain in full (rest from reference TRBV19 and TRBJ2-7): DGGITQSPKYLFRKEGQNVTLSCEQNLNHDAMYWYRQDPGQGLRLIYYSQIVNDFQKGDIAEGYSVSREKKESFPLTVTSAQKNPTAFYLCASSRNRGEYDEQYFGPGTRLTVT.

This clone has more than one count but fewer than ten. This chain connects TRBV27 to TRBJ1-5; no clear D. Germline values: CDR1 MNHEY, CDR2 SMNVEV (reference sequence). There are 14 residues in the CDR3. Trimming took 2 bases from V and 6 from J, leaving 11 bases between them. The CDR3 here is CASSLLPSLQPQHF. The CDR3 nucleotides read TGTGCCAGCAGTTTACTTCCCTCTCTTCAGCCCCAGCATTTT.

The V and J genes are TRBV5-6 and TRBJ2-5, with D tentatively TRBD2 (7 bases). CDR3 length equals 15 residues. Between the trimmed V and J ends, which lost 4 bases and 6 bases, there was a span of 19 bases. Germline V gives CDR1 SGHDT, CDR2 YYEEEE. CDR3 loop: CASSDVRGGGQTQYF. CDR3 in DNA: TGTGCCAGCAGCGACGTGCGAGGGGGGGGGCAGACCCAGTACTTC.

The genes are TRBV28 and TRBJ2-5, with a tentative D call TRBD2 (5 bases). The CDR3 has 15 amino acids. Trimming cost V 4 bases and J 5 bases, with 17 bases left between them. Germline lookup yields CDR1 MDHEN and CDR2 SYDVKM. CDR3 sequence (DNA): TGTGCCAGCAGTTCCCCATCGGGGTCGGGGGAGACCCAGTACTTC. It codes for CASSSPSGSGETQYF.

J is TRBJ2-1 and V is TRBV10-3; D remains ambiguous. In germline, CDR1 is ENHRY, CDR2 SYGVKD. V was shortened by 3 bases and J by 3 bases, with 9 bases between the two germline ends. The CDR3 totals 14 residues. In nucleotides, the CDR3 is TGTGCCATCAGTGACCCAACTGGCTACAATGAGCAGTTCTTC. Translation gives CAISDPTGYNEQFF.

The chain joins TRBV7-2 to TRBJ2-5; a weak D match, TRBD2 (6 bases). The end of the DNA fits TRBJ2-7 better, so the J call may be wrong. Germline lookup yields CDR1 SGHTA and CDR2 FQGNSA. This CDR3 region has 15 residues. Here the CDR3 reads CASSLEASATYEQYF. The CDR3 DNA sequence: TGTGCCAGCAGCTTAGAGGCTAGCGCGACCTACGAGCAGTACTTC.

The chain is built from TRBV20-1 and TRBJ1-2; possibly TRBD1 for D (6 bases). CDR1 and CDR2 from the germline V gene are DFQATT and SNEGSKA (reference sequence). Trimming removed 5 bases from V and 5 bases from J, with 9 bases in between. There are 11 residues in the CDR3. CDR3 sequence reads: CSAAGEYGYTF. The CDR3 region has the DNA TGCAGTGCTGCAGGGGAGTATGGCTACACCTTC.

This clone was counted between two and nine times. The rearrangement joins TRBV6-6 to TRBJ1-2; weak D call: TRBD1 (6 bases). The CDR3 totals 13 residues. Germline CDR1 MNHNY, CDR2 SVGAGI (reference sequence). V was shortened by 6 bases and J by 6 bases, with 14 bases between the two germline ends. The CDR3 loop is CASRPGTLHGYTF. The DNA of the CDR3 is TGTGCCAGCAGACCCGGGACATTGCATGGCTACACCTTC.

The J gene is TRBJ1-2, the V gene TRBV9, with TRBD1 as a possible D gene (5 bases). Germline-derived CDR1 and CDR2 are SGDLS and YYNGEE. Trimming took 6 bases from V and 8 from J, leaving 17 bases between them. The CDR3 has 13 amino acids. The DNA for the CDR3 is TGTGCCAGCACCGGACCGTGGGGGGTGGGCTACACCTTC. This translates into CASTGPWGVGYTF.

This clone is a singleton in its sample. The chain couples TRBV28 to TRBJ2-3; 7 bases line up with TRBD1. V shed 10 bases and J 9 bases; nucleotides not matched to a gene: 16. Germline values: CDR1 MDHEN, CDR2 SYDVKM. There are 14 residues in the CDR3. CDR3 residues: CATFLTGSPTTQYF. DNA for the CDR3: TGTGCCACGTTCTTGACAGGGTCCCCGACCACGCAGTATTTT.

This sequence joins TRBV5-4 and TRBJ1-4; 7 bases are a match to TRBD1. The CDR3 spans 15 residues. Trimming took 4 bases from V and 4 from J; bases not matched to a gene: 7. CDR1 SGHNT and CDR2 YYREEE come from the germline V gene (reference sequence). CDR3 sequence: CASSLRQGNNEKLFF. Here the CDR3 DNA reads TGTGCCAGCAGCCTCCGACAGGGAAATAATGAAAAACTGTTTTTT.

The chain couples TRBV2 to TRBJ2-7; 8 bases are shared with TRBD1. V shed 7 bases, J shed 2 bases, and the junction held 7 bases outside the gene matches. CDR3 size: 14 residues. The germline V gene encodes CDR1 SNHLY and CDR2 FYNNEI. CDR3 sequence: CASTLTGVPYEQYF. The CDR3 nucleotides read TGTGCCAGCACTTTGACAGGGGTCCCCTACGAGCAGTACTTC.

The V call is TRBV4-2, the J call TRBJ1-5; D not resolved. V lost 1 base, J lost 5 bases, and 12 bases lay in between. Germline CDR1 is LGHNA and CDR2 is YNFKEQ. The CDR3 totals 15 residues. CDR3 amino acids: CASSQGHREHQPQHF. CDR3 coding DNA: TGTGCCAGCAGCCAAGGACACAGAGAACATCAGCCCCAGCATTTT.